This entry features one T cell receptor beta chain sequence. Its target is not known. The data belong to a study of T cell responses to AZD1222 COVID-19 vaccine. Study-level points and caveats: Baseline seropositivity occurred in only six AZD1222 recipients.

Produced via immunoSEQ multiplex PCR; TCRdb's table is partial and in-frame only. The sample consists of approximately 150,000 clones, more than 85% of them appearing once. Germline lookup yields CDR1 MNHEY and CDR2 SVGAGI. V was trimmed by 7 bases and J by 6 bases, leaving 19 bases between them. This CDR3 spans 14 amino acids. This sequence originates from an adult in good health. Sequenced material: peripheral blood, taken on day 0 of AZD1222 vaccination. The genes are TRBV6-5 and TRBJ2-7; TRBD2 is a possible D gene (5 bases). The CDR3 sequence is CASTPRLSASEQYF. Written as DNA, the CDR3 is TGTGCCAGCACCCCGCGACTATCGGCATCCGAGCAGTACTTC.